This TCR beta chain was captured by sequencing in a study of T cell changes during pregnancy in multiple sclerosis. The assay was immunoSEQ multiplex PCR, and TCRdb's table has in-frame clones only and misses some. The sample holds under 100,000 clones; 91% are singletons and the top ten take more than 1.5%. The V gene's germline CDR1 is SEHNR and CDR2 FQNEAQ (reference sequence). V was clipped by 1 base and J by 1 base, with 11 bases between them. The CDR3 spans 17 residues. This clonotype was sampled from a female donor in good health, enrolled as a control in a pregnancy study. The sequencing used peripheral blood, collected in the first trimester of pregnancy. The rearrangement links TRBV7-9 to TRBJ2-6; tentatively, D is TRBD1 (5 bases). The CDR3 spells CASSLVEKGSGANVLTF. The CDR3 region has the DNA TGTGCCAGCAGCTTAGTCGAGAAGGGGTCTGGGGCCAACGTCCTGACTTTC.